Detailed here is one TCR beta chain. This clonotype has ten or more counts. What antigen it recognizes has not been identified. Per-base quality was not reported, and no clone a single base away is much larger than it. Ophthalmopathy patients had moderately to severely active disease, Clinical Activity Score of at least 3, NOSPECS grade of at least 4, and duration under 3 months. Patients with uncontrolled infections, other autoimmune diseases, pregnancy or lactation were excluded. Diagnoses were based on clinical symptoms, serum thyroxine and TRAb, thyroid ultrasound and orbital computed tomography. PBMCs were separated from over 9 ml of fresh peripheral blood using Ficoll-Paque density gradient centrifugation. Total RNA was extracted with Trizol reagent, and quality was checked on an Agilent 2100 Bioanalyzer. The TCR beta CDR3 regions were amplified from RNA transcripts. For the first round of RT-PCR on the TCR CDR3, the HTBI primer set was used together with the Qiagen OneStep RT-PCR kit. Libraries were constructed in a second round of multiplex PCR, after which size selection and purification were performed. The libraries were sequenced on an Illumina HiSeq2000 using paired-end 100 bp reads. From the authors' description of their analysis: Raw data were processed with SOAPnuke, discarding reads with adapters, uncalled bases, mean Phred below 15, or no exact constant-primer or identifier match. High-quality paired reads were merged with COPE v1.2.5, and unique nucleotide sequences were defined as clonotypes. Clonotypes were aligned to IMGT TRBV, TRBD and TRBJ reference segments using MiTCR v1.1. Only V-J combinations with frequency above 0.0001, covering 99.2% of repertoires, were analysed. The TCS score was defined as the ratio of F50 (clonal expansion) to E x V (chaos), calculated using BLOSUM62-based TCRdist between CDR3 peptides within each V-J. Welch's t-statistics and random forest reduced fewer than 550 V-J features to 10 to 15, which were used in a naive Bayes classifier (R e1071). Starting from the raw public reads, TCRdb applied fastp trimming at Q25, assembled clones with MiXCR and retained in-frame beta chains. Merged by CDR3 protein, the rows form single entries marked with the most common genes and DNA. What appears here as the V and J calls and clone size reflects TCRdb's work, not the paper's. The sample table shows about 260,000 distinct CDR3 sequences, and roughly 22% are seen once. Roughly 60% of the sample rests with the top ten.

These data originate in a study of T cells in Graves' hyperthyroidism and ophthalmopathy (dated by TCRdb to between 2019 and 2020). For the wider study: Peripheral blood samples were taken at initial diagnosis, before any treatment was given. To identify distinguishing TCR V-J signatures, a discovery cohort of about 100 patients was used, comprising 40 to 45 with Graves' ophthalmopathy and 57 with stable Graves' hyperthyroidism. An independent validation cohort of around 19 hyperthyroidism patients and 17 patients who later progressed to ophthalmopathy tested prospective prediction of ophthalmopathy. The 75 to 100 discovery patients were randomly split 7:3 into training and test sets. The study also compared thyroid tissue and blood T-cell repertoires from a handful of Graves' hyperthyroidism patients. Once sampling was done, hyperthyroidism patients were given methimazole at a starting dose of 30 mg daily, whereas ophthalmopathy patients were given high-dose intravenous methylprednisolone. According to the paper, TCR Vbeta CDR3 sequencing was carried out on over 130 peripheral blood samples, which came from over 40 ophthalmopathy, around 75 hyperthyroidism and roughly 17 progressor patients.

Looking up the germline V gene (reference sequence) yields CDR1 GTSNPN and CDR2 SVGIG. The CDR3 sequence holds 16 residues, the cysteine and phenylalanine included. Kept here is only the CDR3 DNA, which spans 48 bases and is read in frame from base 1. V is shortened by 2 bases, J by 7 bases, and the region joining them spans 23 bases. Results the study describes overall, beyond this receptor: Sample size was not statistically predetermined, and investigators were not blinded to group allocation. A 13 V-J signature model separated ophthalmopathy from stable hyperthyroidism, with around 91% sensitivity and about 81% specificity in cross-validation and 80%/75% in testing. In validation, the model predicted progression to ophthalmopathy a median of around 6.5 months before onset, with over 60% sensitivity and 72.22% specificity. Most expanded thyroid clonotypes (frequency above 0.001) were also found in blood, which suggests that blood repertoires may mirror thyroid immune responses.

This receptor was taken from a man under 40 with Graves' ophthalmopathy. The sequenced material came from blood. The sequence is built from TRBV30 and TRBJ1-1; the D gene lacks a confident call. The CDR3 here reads CAWSSGSTGGKSEAFF. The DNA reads TGTGCCTGGAGTTCCGGTTCGACTGGAGGAAAGAGTGAAGCTTTCTTT.